A single sample gave rise to the 2 T cell receptor beta chains below, sequenced in a study of T cells after yellow fever vaccination. MiXCR was run by TCRdb on the 5' RACE reads, yielding one entry per CDR3 protein. This repertoire shows a few hundred thousand distinct CDR3 sequences, approximately 4% found once; its top ten account for approximately 19%. Sequencing was performed on PBMCs, taken 15 days after the yellow fever booster vaccination. The receptors come from a young man who received the YFV17D yellow fever vaccine.

The chain employs TRBV12-3 or TRBV12-4 and TRBJ2-3, with 9 bases matching TRBD2. V shed 4 bases, J shed 2 bases, and the junction held 7 bases outside the gene matches. The CDR3 totals 16 residues. The CDR3 region has the DNA TGTGCCAGCAGTTATTCTGCGGGGGGGTTCACAGATACGCAGTATTTT. It encodes CASSYSAGGFTDTQYF.

In its sample, this clonotype was seen a few times. V and J are TRBV7-9 and TRBJ2-7, with D tentatively TRBD1 (7 bases). Trimming took off 1 base at V and 6 bases at J, with 16 bases between the two ends. Per the germline V gene, CDR1 is SEHNR and CDR2 is FQNEAQ (reference sequence). The CDR3 runs 15 residues. The CDR3: CASSLEGALGGEQYF. CDR3 coding DNA: TGTGCCAGCAGCTTAGAGGGGGCTTTGGGGGGCGAGCAGTACTTC.